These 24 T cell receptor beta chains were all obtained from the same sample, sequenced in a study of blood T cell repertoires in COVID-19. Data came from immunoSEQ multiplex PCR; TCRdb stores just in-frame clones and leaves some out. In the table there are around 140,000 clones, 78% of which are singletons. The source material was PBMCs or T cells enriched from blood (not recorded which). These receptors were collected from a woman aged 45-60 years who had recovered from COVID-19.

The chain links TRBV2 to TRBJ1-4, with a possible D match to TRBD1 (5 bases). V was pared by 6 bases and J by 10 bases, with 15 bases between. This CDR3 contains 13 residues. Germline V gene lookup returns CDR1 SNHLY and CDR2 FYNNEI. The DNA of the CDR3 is TGTGCCAGCAGCGCGACCGGGGGGGGAAAACTGTTTTTT. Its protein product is CASSATGGGKLFF.

CDR3 sequence reads: CASSPQGGENEKLFF. In DNA, the CDR3 is TGTGCCAGCAGCCCACAGGGGGGTGAGAATGAAAAACTGTTTTTT. The V and J genes are TRBV7-9 and TRBJ1-4; 8 positions match TRBD1. The CDR3 runs to 15 residues. V lost 5 bases and J lost 5; bases outside the gene matches: 7. The germline CDR1 and CDR2 sequences are SEHNR and FQNEAQ (reference sequence).

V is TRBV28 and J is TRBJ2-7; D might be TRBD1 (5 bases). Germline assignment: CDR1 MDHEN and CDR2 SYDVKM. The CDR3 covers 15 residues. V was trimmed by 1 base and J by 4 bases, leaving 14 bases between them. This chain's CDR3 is CASSLYQGLGYEQYF. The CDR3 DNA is TGTGCCAGCAGTTTATACCAGGGCCTGGGGTACGAGCAGTACTTC. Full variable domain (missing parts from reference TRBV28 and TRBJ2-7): DVKVTQSSRYLVKRTGEKVFLECVQDMDHENMFWYRQDPGLGLRLIYFSYDVKMKEKGDIPEGYSVSREKKERFSLILESASTNQTSMYLCASSLYQGLGYEQYFGPGTRLTVT.

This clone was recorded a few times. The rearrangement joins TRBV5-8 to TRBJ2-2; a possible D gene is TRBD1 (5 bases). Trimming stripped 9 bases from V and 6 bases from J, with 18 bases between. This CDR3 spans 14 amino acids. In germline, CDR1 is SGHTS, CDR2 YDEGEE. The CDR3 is CATPEGLGAGELFF. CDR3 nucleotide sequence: TGTGCCACGCCTGAAGGCTTAGGGGCCGGGGAGCTGTTTTTT.

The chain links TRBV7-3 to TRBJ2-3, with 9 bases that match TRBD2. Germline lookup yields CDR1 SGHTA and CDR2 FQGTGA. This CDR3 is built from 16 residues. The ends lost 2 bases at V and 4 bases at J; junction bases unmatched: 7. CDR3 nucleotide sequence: TGTGCCAGCAGCTTATCGGGCGGGGGGGCCGCAGATACGCAGTATTTT. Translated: CASSLSGGGAADTQYF.

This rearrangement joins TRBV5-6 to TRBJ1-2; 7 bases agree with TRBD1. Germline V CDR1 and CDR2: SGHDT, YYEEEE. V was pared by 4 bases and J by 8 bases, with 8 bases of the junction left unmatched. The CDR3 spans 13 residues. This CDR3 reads CASSVGQDRGYTF. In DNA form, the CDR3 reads TGTGCCAGCAGCGTCGGACAGGACAGGGGCTACACCTTC.

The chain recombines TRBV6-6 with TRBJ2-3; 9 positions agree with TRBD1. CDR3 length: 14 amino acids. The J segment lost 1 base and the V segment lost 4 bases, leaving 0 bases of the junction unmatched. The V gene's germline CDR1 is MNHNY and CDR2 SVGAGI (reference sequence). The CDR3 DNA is TGTGCCAGCAGTTGGACAGGGGGCACAGATACGCAGTATTTT. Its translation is CASSWTGGTDTQYF.

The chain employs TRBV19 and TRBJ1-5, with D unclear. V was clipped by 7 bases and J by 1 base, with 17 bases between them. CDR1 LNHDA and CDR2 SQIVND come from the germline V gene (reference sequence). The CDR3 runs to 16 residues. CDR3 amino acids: CASIGPEGRSNQPQHF. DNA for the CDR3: TGTGCCAGTATCGGCCCCGAGGGCCGGAGCAATCAGCCCCAGCATTTT.

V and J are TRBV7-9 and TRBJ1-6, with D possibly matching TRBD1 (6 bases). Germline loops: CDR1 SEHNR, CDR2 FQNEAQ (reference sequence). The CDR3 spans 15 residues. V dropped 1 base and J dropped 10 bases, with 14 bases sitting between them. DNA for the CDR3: TGTGCCAGCAGCTTAGAGACAGGACTGTACTCACCCCTCCACTTT. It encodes CASSLETGLYSPLHF.

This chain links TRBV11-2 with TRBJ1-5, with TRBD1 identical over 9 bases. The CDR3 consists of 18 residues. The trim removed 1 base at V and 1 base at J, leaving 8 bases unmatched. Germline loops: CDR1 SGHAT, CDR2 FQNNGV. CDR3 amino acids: CASSLGGTGRLSNQPQHF. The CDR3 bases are TGTGCCAGCAGCTTAGGGGGGACAGGGCGTCTGAGCAATCAGCCCCAGCATTTT. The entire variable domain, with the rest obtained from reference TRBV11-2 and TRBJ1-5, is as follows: EAGVAQSPRYKIIEKRQSVAFWCNPISGHATLYWYQQILGQGPKLLIQFQNNGVVDDSQLPKDRFSAERLKGVDSTLKIQPAKLEDSAVYLCASSLGGTGRLSNQPQHFGDGTRLSIL.

The CDR3 is CASSFTGADTQYF. Here the CDR3 DNA reads TGCGCCAGCAGCTTCACAGGGGCAGATACGCAGTATTTT. This chain connects TRBV5-1 to TRBJ2-3; 7 bases agree with TRBD1. Germline V gene data show CDR1 as SGHRS and CDR2 as YFSETQ. Trimming removed 2 bases from V and 4 bases from J; junction bases left unmatched: 1. The CDR3 length is 13 residues.

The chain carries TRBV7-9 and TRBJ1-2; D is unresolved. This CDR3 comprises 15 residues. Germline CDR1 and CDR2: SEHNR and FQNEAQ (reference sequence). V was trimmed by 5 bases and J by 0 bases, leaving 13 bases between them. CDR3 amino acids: CASSVSTLANYGYTF. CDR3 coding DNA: TGTGCCAGCAGCGTCTCAACTCTAGCTAACTATGGCTACACCTTC.

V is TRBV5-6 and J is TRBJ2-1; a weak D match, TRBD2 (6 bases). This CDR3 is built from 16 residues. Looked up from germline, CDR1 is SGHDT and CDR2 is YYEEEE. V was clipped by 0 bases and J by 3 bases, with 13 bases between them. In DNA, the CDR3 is TGTGCCAGCAGCTTGGATACGGGGGTTCTCTACAATGAGCAGTTCTTC. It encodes CASSLDTGVLYNEQFF.

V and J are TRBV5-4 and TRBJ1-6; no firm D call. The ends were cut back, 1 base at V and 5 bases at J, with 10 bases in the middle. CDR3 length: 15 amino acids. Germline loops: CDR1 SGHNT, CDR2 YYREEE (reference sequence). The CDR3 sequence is CASSLNRGNNSPLHF. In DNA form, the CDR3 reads TGTGCCAGCAGCTTGAATAGAGGGAATAATTCACCCCTCCACTTT.

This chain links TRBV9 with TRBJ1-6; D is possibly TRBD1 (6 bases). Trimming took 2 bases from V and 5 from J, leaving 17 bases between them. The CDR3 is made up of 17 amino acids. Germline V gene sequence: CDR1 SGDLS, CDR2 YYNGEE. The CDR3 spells CASSVGTLPTNNSPLHF. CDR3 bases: TGTGCCAGCAGCGTCGGGACATTACCAACTAATAATTCACCCCTCCACTTT.

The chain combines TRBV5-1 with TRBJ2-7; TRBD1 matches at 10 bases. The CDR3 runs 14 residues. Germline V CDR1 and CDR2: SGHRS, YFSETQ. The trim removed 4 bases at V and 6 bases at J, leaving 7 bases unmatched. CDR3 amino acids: CASSLTGQGSEQYV. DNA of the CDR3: TGCGCCAGCAGCCTTACGGGACAGGGGTCCGAGCAGTACGTC.

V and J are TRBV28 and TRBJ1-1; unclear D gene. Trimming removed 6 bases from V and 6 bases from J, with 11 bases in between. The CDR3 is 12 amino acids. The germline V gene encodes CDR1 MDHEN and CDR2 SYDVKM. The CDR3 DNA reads TGTGCCAGCAGCGGTCGGGGTTCTGAAGCTTTCTTT. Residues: CASSGRGSEAFF. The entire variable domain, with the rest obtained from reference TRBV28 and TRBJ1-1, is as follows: DVKVTQSSRYLVKRTGEKVFLECVQDMDHENMFWYRQDPGLGLRLIYFSYDVKMKEKGDIPEGYSVSREKKERFSLILESASTNQTSMYLCASSGRGSEAFFGQGTRLTVV.

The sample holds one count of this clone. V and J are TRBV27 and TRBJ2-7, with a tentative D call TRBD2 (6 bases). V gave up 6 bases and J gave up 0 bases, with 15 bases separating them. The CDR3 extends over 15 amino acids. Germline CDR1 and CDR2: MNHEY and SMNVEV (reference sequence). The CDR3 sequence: CASSFLGGNSYEQYF. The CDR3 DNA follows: TGTGCCAGCAGCTTTTTAGGAGGGAACTCCTACGAGCAGTACTTC.

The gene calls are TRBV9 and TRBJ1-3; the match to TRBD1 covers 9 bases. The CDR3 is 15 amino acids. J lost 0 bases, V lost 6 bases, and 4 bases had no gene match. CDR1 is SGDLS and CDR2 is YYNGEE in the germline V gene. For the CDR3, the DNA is TGTGCCAGCAACCCGGGACAGGGCTCTGGAAACACCATATATTTT. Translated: CASNPGQGSGNTIYF.

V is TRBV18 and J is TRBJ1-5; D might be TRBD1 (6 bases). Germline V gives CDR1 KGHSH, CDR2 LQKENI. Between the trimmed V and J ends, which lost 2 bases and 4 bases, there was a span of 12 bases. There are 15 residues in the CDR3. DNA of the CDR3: TGTGCCAGCTCACCAAAGACAGGATTGAATCAGCCCCAGCATTTT. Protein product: CASSPKTGLNQPQHF. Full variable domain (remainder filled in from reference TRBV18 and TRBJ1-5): NAGVMQNPRHLVRRRGQEARLRCSPMKGHSHVYWYRQLPEEGLKFMVYLQKENIIDESGMPKERFSAEFPKEGPSILRIQQVVRGDSAAYFCASSPKTGLNQPQHFGDGTRLSIL.

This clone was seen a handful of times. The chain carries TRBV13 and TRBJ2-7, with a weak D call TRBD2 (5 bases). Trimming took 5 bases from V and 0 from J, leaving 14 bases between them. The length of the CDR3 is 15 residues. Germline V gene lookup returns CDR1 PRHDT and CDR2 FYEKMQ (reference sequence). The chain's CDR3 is CASSQRGLSSYEQYF. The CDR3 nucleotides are TGTGCCAGCAGCCAGAGAGGGCTAAGCTCCTACGAGCAGTACTTC.

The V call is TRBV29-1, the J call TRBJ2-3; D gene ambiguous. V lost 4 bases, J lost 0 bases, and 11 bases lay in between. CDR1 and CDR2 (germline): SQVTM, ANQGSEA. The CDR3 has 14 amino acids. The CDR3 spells CSVGTASSTDTQYF. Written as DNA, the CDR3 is TGCAGCGTTGGAACAGCTTCTAGCACAGATACGCAGTATTTT.

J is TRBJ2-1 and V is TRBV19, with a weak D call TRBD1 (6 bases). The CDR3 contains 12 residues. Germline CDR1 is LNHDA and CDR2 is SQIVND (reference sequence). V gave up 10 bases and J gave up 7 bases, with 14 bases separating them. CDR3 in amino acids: CATRGKWNEQFF. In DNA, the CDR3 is TGTGCCACCAGGGGAAAATGGAATGAGCAGTTCTTC. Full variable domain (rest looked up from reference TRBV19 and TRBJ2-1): DGGITQSPKYLFRKEGQNVTLSCEQNLNHDAMYWYRQDPGQGLRLIYYSQIVNDFQKGDIAEGYSVSREKKESFPLTVTSAQKNPTAFYLCATRGKWNEQFFGPGTRLTVL.

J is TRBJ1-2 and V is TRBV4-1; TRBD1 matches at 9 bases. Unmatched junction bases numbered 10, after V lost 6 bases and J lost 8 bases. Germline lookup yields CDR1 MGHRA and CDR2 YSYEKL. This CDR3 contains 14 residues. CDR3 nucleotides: TGCGCCAGCAGATTTCCGGGACAGGGAGAAGGCTACACCTTC. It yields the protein CASRFPGQGEGYTF.